Described below is a single TCR beta chain sequence and its context. With V trimmed by 4 bases and J by 4 bases, 4 bases remained unmatched. CDR1 and CDR2 (germline): SNHLY, FYNNEI. There are 13 residues in the CDR3. This sample stems from a study of blood T cell repertoires in COVID-19. Method: immunoSEQ multiplex PCR; TCRdb's copy keeps in-frame clones and lacks some. The repertoire holds around 100,000 clones, about 89% seen once, with under 5% in the top ten. The chain recombines TRBV2 with TRBJ2-7; 7 bases map to TRBD1. The clonotype was recovered from a man aged 35 to 55 with acute or convalescent COVID-19. Sequencing was performed on peripheral blood. For the CDR3, the DNA is TGTGCCAGCAGTGGGGACAGAGGTTACGAGCAGTACTTC. This codes for CASSGDRGYEQYF. Combining the CDR3 with reference TRBV2 and TRBJ2-7 gives the whole variable domain EPEVTQTPSHQVTQMGQEVILRCVPISNHLYFYWYRQILGQKVEFLVSFYNNEISEKSEIFDDQFSVERPDGSNFTLKIRSTKLEDSAMYFCASSGDRGYEQYFGPGTRLTVT.